This TCR beta chain was captured by sequencing in a study of T cells in Graves' hyperthyroidism and ophthalmopathy (dated by TCRdb to the late 2010s). Regarding the complete study: Peripheral blood was collected at initial diagnosis, before any treatment. TCR V-J signatures able to tell the groups apart were searched for in a discovery cohort of 100 or so patients, of whom more than 40 had Graves' ophthalmopathy and some 60 had stable Graves' hyperthyroidism. An independent validation cohort of under 20 hyperthyroidism patients and 17 patients who later progressed to ophthalmopathy tested prospective prediction of ophthalmopathy. The 90 to 100 discovery patients were randomly divided into training and test sets at a 7:3 ratio. In over five Graves' hyperthyroidism patients, the study also compared T-cell repertoires from thyroid tissue with T-cell repertoires from blood. Once sampling was done, hyperthyroidism patients were given methimazole at a starting dose of 30 mg daily, whereas ophthalmopathy patients were given high-dose intravenous methylprednisolone. The paper describes TCR Vbeta CDR3 sequencing of 135 peripheral blood samples, made up of some 42 ophthalmopathy patients, 70 to 75 hyperthyroidism patients and 17 progressor patients. The study at large found these results: Most expanded thyroid clonotypes (frequency above 0.001) were also found in blood, which suggests that blood repertoires may mirror thyroid immune responses. A 13 V-J signature model separated ophthalmopathy from stable hyperthyroidism, with about 90% sensitivity and about 81% specificity in cross-validation and 80%/75% in testing. No statistical method was used to fix the sample size in advance, and group allocation was not hidden from the investigators. In validation, progression to ophthalmopathy was predicted by the model with 70.59% sensitivity and around 75% specificity, a median of roughly 6 months before onset.

This clonotype appeared a single time. Which antigen it targets is not known. No base quality values were provided; no much bigger clone lies one nucleotide off. A single read makes a weak case. Hyperthyroidism patients were aged 18 to 65 years and newly diagnosed, with disease duration of less than 2 months. Any patient with an uncontrolled infection, another autoimmune disease, pregnancy or lactation was excluded. Clinical symptoms, serum thyroxine and TRAb, thyroid ultrasound, and orbital computed tomography formed the basis for the diagnoses. Blood from progressor patients was collected at the time of first diagnosis with hyperthyroidism, before any ophthalmopathy symptoms had appeared. Ficoll-Paque density gradient centrifugation was used to isolate PBMCs from around 10 ml of fresh peripheral blood. Progressor patients were defined as those initially diagnosed with Graves' hyperthyroidism in whom ophthalmopathy developed during follow-up. Trizol reagent was used to extract total RNA, and RNA quality was then checked on an Agilent 2100 Bioanalyzer.

V gives up 4 bases and J gives up 1 base, and the segment between their germline ends measures 4 bases. Measured from the cysteine to the phenylalanine, the CDR3 is 12 residues long. Just CDR3 DNA is preserved here, 36 bases in frame from base 1. The germline V gene (reference sequence) gives CDR1 as LGHDT and CDR2 as YNNKEL. The TCR beta CDR3 regions were amplified from the RNA transcripts. The TCR CDR3 was subjected to a first round of RT-PCR using the HTBI primer set and the Qiagen OneStep RT-PCR kit. A second multiplex PCR round built the libraries, followed by size selection and purification. The libraries were sequenced on an Illumina HiSeq2000 using paired-end 100 bp reads. In the source study's methods: SOAPnuke was used to process the raw data, with reads discarded if the reads contained adapters or uncalled bases, had a mean Phred below 15, or lacked an exact constant-primer or identifier match. COPE v1.2.5 was used to merge high-quality paired reads, and clonotypes were defined as unique nucleotide sequences. MiTCR v1.1 was used to align the clonotypes against IMGT TRBV, TRBD and TRBJ reference segments. The analysis included only V-J combinations with a frequency above 0.0001, which together covered about 99% of the repertoires. The TCS score was defined as the ratio of F50 (clonal expansion) to E x V (chaos), calculated using BLOSUM62-based TCRdist between CDR3 peptides within each V-J. Welch's t-statistics and random forest reduced some 510 V-J features to 10 to 15, which were used in a naive Bayes classifier (R e1071). TCRdb's own reprocessing of the public reads used fastp at Q25 and MiXCR and kept productive beta chains. One record per CDR3 amino acid sequence lists the most common genes and DNA. TCRdb, rather than the study authors, made the V and J calls. A total of 150,000 or so distinct CDR3 sequences appear in this sample, approximately 20% of them only once. Clones ranked in the top ten supply 60% to 80% of the sample.

The sequence was collected from a woman between 50 and 59 years old with Graves' hyperthyroidism that later progressed to Graves' ophthalmopathy. This sequence uses TRBV3-1 and TRBJ1-1; too little of a D gene remains to name it. Sample: blood. CDR3 region: CASSPRNTEAFF. The DNA reads TGTGCCAGCAGCCCAAGGAACACTGAAGCTTTCTTT.